These T cell receptor beta chains were read from a single sample in a study of shared clonotypes between healthy human individuals. Libraries were prepared by immunoSEQ multiplex PCR; TCRdb keeps only in-frame clonotypes and omits some of them. This repertoire shows more than 850,000 clones, about 84% found once; its top ten account for 0.5% to 0.6%. Sequencing used memory CD4+ T cells from PBMCs. These receptors came from a young man in good health. Some clones in this sample may be carry-over from other donors' samples. Both conserved end residues are part of each CDR3. Fields, in order: clone size, D gene, V gene, J gene, CDR3 DNA, CDR3 protein. A D gene is named only where the DNA matches it firmly. For some rows the clone size is stated as once, few or many, or as a class when expanded; others skip it.

few,-,TRBV2,TRBJ2-7,TGTGCCAGCTCCAGCACGGTTCACTCCTACGAGCAGTACTTC,CASSSTVHSYEQYF
-,-,TRBV7-8,TRBJ1-1,TGTGCCAGCAGCTTAGCAACACAGAACACTGAAGCTTTCTTT,CASSLATQNTEAFF
-,-,TRBV6-5,TRBJ2-3,TGTGCCAGCAGCGCGAACTTGGATACGCAGTATTTT,CASSANLDTQYF
-,TRBD1,TRBV10-1,TRBJ2-7,TGCGCCAGCAGTGAGGTGATAGGGGGCACCGAGCAGTACTTC,CASSEVIGGTEQYF
-,TRBD2,TRBV6-6,TRBJ2-1,TGTGCCAGCAGTCCCGGACTAGCGGGAGTTGAGCAGTTCTTC,CASSPGLAGVEQFF
-,-,TRBV29-1,TRBJ2-5,TGCAGCGTTTCAGAGAATGTGGGAGAGACCCAGTACTTC,CSVSENVGETQYF
-,-,TRBV5-1,TRBJ2-5,TGCGCCAGCAGCCGAGGCACCCGCAACCAAGAGACCCAGTACTTC,CASSRGTRNQETQYF
once,TRBD2,TRBV7-2,TRBJ2-7,TGTGCCAGCAGCCCGACTAGCGGGAGGACCAACTACGAGCAGTACTTC,CASSPTSGRTNYEQYF
-,-,TRBV28,TRBJ2-5,TGTGCCAGCAGTTTGGTAGGGTACGAGACCCAGTACTTC,CASSLVGYETQYF
-,-,TRBV2,TRBJ1-2,TGTGCCAGCAGTGAAATTGGGGGGGCGCGCTATGGCTACACCTTC,CASSEIGGARYGYTF
once,-,TRBV18,TRBJ2-2,TGTGCCAGCTCACTACAGGGTTCCACCGGGGAGCTGTTTTTT,CASSLQGSTGELFF
few,-,TRBV28,TRBJ1-1,TGTGCCAGCAGTTTGTCGAACACTGAAGCTTTCTTT,CASSLSNTEAFF
few,TRBD1,TRBV14,TRBJ2-1,TGTGCCAGCAGCCATGGGACAGGGGGCTCGTACAATGAGCAGTTCTTC,CASSHGTGGSYNEQFF
-,-,TRBV4-3,TRBJ2-6,TGCGCCAGCAGCCGGGGAGGACAGGCGTCCTCTGGGGCCAACGTCCTGACTTTC,CASSRGGQASSGANVLTF
-,-,TRBV28,TRBJ1-2,TGTGCCAGCAGTTTAACCCCGGGGCGCGGCTACACCTTC,CASSLTPGRGYTF
-,-,TRBV7-6,TRBJ1-4,TGTGCCAGCAGCTTAGTCTCCCGCGGGGGCCAAGATGAAAAACTGTTTTTT,CASSLVSRGGQDEKLFF
-,-,TRBV6-1,TRBJ2-7,TGTGCCAGCAGACCATACAGGGCTGGAAGTGACGAGCAGTACTTC,CASRPYRAGSDEQYF
-,-,TRBV28,TRBJ2-5,TGTGCCAGCAGTTTCCTACAAATCCAAGAGACCCAGTACTTC,CASSFLQIQETQYF
-,TRBD2,TRBV5-1,TRBJ2-3,TGCGCCAGCAGCCGGGGACTAGCGGGAGAGTTCACAGATACGCAGTATTTT,CASSRGLAGEFTDTQYF
-,TRBD2,TRBV5-4,TRBJ2-2,TGTGCCAGCAGAACGGGGGGGAACACCGGGGAGCTGTTTTTT,CASRTGGNTGELFF
-,TRBD1,TRBV16,TRBJ1-2,TGTGCCAGCAGCCCGCAACCCGGGACAGGGGGCTATGGCTACACCTTC,CASSPQPGTGGYGYTF
-,TRBD2,TRBV5-1,TRBJ2-1,TGCGCCAGCAGCTTGGGCGGGAGGGCCGACAATGAGCAGTTCTTC,CASSLGGRADNEQFF
-,-,TRBV7-2,TRBJ1-5,TGTGCCAGCAGCTTGAAGGGAGATCAGCCCCAGCATTTT,CASSLKGDQPQHF
few,TRBD1,TRBV5-1,TRBJ2-2,TGCGCCAGCAGCCGGACTGACAGGGCCGGAGTTTTAACCGGGGAGCTGTTTTTT,CASSRTDRAGVLTGELFF
-,-,TRBV2,TRBJ1-5,TGTGCCAGCAGTGATAGCCGAAGGGATCAGCCCCAGCATTTT,CASSDSRRDQPQHF
medium-sized,-,TRBV18,TRBJ1-1,TGTGCCAGCTCACCGGGAGGGACAACCTTTAACACTGAAGCTTTCTTT,CASSPGGTTFNTEAFF
-,TRBD1,TRBV28,TRBJ2-7,TGTGCCAGCAGTTTGGGGGGACAGGGGAGGTACGAGCAGTACTTC,CASSLGGQGRYEQYF
-,-,TRBV7-9,TRBJ1-5,TGTGCCAGCAGCGGGACTGGCAATCAGCCCCAGCATTTT,CASSGTGNQPQHF
-,TRBD1,TRBV6-1,TRBJ1-2,TGTGCCAGCAGTGGACAGGGGCTGAACTATGGCTACACCTTC,CASSGQGLNYGYTF
many,-,TRBV28,TRBJ1-1,TGTGCCAGCAGTTTAGTCAGTATGAACACTGAAGCTTTCTTT,CASSLVSMNTEAFF
-,TRBD1,TRBV19,TRBJ2-5,TGTGCCAGTAGTAGCCCGGGACAGCTGGGGGAGACCCAGTACTTC,CASSSPGQLGETQYF
-,TRBD1,TRBV2,TRBJ2-6,TGTGCCAGCAGTGACGACAGGGCCGGGGCCAACGTCCTGACTTTC,CASSDDRAGANVLTF
-,-,TRBV4-1,TRBJ1-3,TGCGCCAGCAGCCAAGTTGGAGGCGGACTCGACACCATATATTTT,CASSQVGGGLDTIYF
-,-,TRBV5-1,TRBJ2-7,TGCGCCAGCAGCTTGGTCCCACCCTACGAGCAGTACTTC,CASSLVPPYEQYF
-,TRBD2,TRBV11-1,TRBJ2-1,TGTGCCAGCAGCTCCGTTTGGGGAGGGAATGAGCAGTTCTTC,CASSSVWGGNEQFF
few,-,TRBV7-2,TRBJ1-1,TGTGCCAGCAGCTTAATTTCGTACTACGCCTCTTTCTTT,CASSLISYYASFF
-,-,TRBV11-2,TRBJ1-2,TGTGCCAGCAGCTTAGGTCCCAGGGATCTCGGCTACACCTTC,CASSLGPRDLGYTF
once,-,TRBV7-3,TRBJ2-1,TGTGCCAGCAGCTTTATGCAGGGCAGCAATGAGCAGTTCTTC,CASSFMQGSNEQFF
-,TRBD1,TRBV28,TRBJ1-2,TGTGCCAGCAGTGGGACAGGGGTCGAGCGCGGCTACACCTTC,CASSGTGVERGYTF
-,-,TRBV15,TRBJ1-2,TGTGCCACCAGCAGGCTTGGGGGGGGGATCTATGGCTACACCTTC,CATSRLGGGIYGYTF
-,-,TRBV28,TRBJ2-3,TGTGCCAGCAGTTTATTAATGAGCACAGATACGCAGTATTTT,CASSLLMSTDTQYF
-,TRBD2,TRBV7-3,TRBJ2-5,TGTGCCAGCAGCACTAGCGGGTCCCAAGAGACCCAGTACTTC,CASSTSGSQETQYF
-,TRBD1,TRBV5-1,TRBJ2-7,TGCGCCAGCAGCCAACTGGGGACAGGGGCTCGCTACGAGCAGTACTTC,CASSQLGTGARYEQYF
-,-,TRBV5-4,TRBJ1-1,TGTGCCAGCACCCCGAACCCGGGGAGTACTGAAGCTTTCTTT,CASTPNPGSTEAFF
once,-,TRBV5-6,TRBJ2-2,TGTGCCAGCAGCGCGTTTACCTTGGGGCAGAGGGGCGGGGAGCTGTTTTTT,CASSAFTLGQRGGELFF
-,-,TRBV7-9,TRBJ2-5,TGTGCCAGCAGTCCCGCGGGGGCCTGGGAGACCCAGTACTTC,CASSPAGAWETQYF
-,TRBD2,TRBV14,TRBJ2-2,TGTGCCAGCAGCCCTTTAGCGGGAGGGCCCTCGACGGGGGAGCTGTTTTTT,CASSPLAGGPSTGELFF
-,TRBD2,TRBV30,TRBJ2-1,TGTGCCTGGGGGACTAGCGGGAGATCGAAGTTCTTC,CAWGTSGRSKFF
many,TRBD2,TRBV11-3,TRBJ2-7,TGTGCCAGCAGCCAAGAACCGGGACTAGGTTCCGAGCAGTACTTC,CASSQEPGLGSEQYF
-,-,TRBV5-1,TRBJ2-5,TGCGCCAGCAGAAGAACAGGAGCCCAAGAGACCCAGTACTTC,CASRRTGAQETQYF
-,-,TRBV9,TRBJ2-1,TGTGCCAGCAGCGTAGGGGGGCTAAGCTACAATGAGCAGTTCTTC,CASSVGGLSYNEQFF
-,-,TRBV6-5,TRBJ2-1,TGTGCCAGCAGTTACTCGGTCGGGACTGGGTACAATGAGCAGTTCTTC,CASSYSVGTGYNEQFF
-,-,TRBV7-3,TRBJ1-6,TGTGCCAGCAGCCGGTATAATTCACCCCTCCACTTT,CASSRYNSPLHF
-,-,TRBV5-1,TRBJ2-7,TGCGCCAGCAGCTTGGGGCTAGCCGATACCTACGAGCAGTACTTC,CASSLGLADTYEQYF
few,-,TRBV7-3,TRBJ2-7,TGTGCCAGCAGCTTAAACGGCGGGCCCACCTACGAGCAGTACTTC,CASSLNGGPTYEQYF
-,TRBD2,TRBV18,TRBJ2-3,TGTGCCAGCTCGCCGCTAGCGGCAGATACGCAGTATTTT,CASSPLAADTQYF
-,TRBD2,TRBV5-4,TRBJ2-3,TGTGCCAGCAGCTTGGATCTAGCGGCAGATACGCAGTATTTT,CASSLDLAADTQYF
-,TRBD1,TRBV28,TRBJ2-7,TGTGCCAGCAGTTCCGGGACAGGGCGCGAGCAGTACTTC,CASSSGTGREQYF
-,-,TRBV21-1,TRBJ2-7,TGTGCCAGCAGCAAAAATGAGGAGGGGGCACCCTACGAGCAGTACTTC,CASSKNEEGAPYEQYF